This T cell receptor beta chain was retrieved from a study of T cell repertoires in cytomegalovirus infection. Overall study: Evidence of both CMV infection and a matching HLA type came from public TCR beta signatures.

Findings and limits, study-wide: What dominated the ex vivo response were HLA-C-restricted CMV-specific TCR beta clonotypes.

In its sample, this clonotype was seen a few times. Antigen unknown. TCRdb re-analysed the reads in MiXCR, keeping a single row per CDR3 protein. The sample yields approximately 500,000 distinct CDR3 sequences, roughly 34% seen once. CDR3 length: 18 residues. With V trimmed by 11 bases and J by 7 bases, 18 bases remained unmatched. Germline V lookup: CDR1 SEHNR, CDR2 FQNEAQ (reference sequence). The sequence came from a human donor in good health (CMV status not recorded). Some clones in this sample may be carry-over from other donors' samples. The rearrangement joins TRBV7-9 to TRBJ2-1; TRBD2 agrees at 15 bases. Sequenced material: cultured PBMCs, taken from culture after CMV antigen stimulation. CDR3 nucleotides: TGTGCCGGGATCCTTTCTGGACTAGCGGGAGGGCCAAGGAATGAGCAGTTCTTC. This encodes CAGILSGLAGGPRNEQFF.